The clone carrying this T cell receptor beta chain was counted at least ten times. As yet, its antigen is unknown. Sampling of bone marrow took place during active disease in every patient. This sample is drawn from a study of read filtering for tumor transcriptome and immune sequencing. Study-wide findings and caveats: Compared with RNA-seq, IR-seq gave much higher clonotype depth and reliability.

The library was built from around 380 ng RNA with molecular barcoded adaptors for alpha/delta and beta/gamma chains. TCRdb fed the reads into MiXCR, producing one record per CDR3 protein. The sample has fewer than 90,000 distinct CDR3 sequences, around 12% seen once. This TCR was sampled from a donor aged 40 or over with multiple myeloma. The sample consisted of a population of CD138-negative cells sorted from bone marrow.

The CDR3 nucleotides read TGCAGTGCTCCCTTTCCCGGGACTCGAAGCACAGATACGCAGTATTTT. It encodes CSAPFPGTRSTDTQYF. This chain links TRBV20-1 with TRBJ2-3, with TRBD2 as a possible D gene (6 bases). Trimming stripped 5 bases from V and 0 bases from J, with 18 bases between. The V gene's germline CDR1 is DFQATT and CDR2 SNEGSKA (reference sequence). The CDR3 extends over 16 amino acids.